One sample yielded the 30 T cell receptor beta chains listed below, sequenced in a study of vaccination effects on CD4 cells after COVID-19 (dated by TCRdb to the early 2020s). In the ViraFEST assay, PBMC were stimulated with viral peptide pools, and antigen-specific CD4+ T cell clonotypes were then identified by expansion using TCR sequencing. After around eleven days of culture, CD4+ T cells were isolated with the EasySep CD4+ T cell isolation kit. Two doses of either the BNT162b2 or the mRNA-1273 mRNA SARS-CoV-2 vaccine were administered to participants. Libraries were constructed by the immunoSEQ multiplex PCR assay. As stored in TCRdb, this immuneACCESS dataset retains in-frame rearrangements with V and J assigned. A fraction of the clones does not appear; measured against another copy, unresolved V genes explain less than half of the discrepancy, and the remainder lacks a known reason. The sample contains around 29,000 clones, 70% to 75% of them found a single time. 9% to 10% of the sample rests with the top ten.

Their cognate antigens are unknown. This specimen consisted of CD4+ T cells from PBMCs cultured with HCoV-NL63 spike peptides, obtained after COVID-19 vaccination. The label giving this sample's cell subset or site can be read as: HCoV-NL63 spike overlapping peptide pool stimulation. The origin of the receptors is a human donor who received a COVID-19 vaccine.

V is TRBV5-4 and J is TRBJ2-6; tentative D call: TRBD2 (5 bases). The germline CDR1 and CDR2 sequences are SGHNT and YYREEE (reference sequence). The CDR3 consists of 16 residues. V was trimmed by 0 bases and J by 1 base, leaving 8 bases between them. CDR3 sequence (DNA): TGTGCCAGCAGCTTGGCTTCGGGGTCTGGGGCCAACGTCCTGACTTTC. Its translation is CASSLASGSGANVLTF.

The gene calls are TRBV21-1 and TRBJ1-1; the table's D gene call, TRBD1, was not cross checked with the DNA. TRBV21-1 is an annotated pseudogene. The CDR3 is made up of 14 amino acids. As DNA, the CDR3 is TGTGCCATCCGGGACAGGGGGCCGGAGACTGAAGCTTTCTTT. Encoded protein: CAIRDRGPETEAFF.

The J gene is TRBJ2-3, the V gene TRBV3-1 (or the pseudogene TRBV3-2); D remains ambiguous. Germline CDR1 is LGHDT and CDR2 is YNNKEL (reference sequence). Between the trimmed V and J ends, which lost 4 bases and 3 bases, there was a span of 11 bases. CDR3 length: 14 residues. The CDR3 protein is CASSLTSPTDTQYF. CDR3 sequence (DNA): TGTGCCAGCAGCCTAACCTCCCCAACAGATACGCAGTATTTT.

The V call is TRBV5-1, the J call TRBJ1-5, with 7 bases lining up with TRBD1. Germline V gene sequence: CDR1 SGHRS, CDR2 YFSETQ. V dropped 4 bases and J dropped 4; count of bases not matched to a gene: 5. The CDR3 loop spans 14 amino acids. CDR3 protein: CASSQGQPNQPQHF. The CDR3 coding sequence is TGCGCCAGCAGCCAGGGACAGCCTAATCAGCCCCAGCATTTT.

The chain uses TRBV7-9 and TRBJ1-1; D unresolved. Germline CDR1 is SEHNR and CDR2 is FQNEAQ (reference sequence). Trimming took 1 base from V and 4 from J, leaving 16 bases between them. The CDR3 loop spans 16 amino acids. The CDR3 protein is CASSLGVKGMSTEAFF. In DNA form, the CDR3 reads TGTGCCAGCAGCTTAGGGGTTAAGGGTATGAGCACTGAAGCTTTCTTT. The full variable domain, in which reference TRBV7-9 and TRBJ1-1 provide the parts outside the CDR3, is DTGVSQNPRHKITKRGQNVTFRCDPISEHNRLYWYRQTLGQGPEFLTYFQNEAQLEKSRLLSDRFSAERPKGSFSTLEIQRTEQGDSAMYLCASSLGVKGMSTEAFFGQGTRLTVV.

The chain links TRBV10-1 to TRBJ2-5; 7 bases match TRBD2. Germline CDR1 WNHNN, CDR2 SYGVQD (reference sequence). The CDR3 length is 17 residues. Losses at the gene ends were 0 bases for V and 2 bases for J; bases not matched to a gene: 9. The CDR3 DNA reads TGCGCCAGCAGTGAGTCGCCAGCGGGAACCTCACAAGAGACCCAGTACTTC. This codes for CASSESPAGTSQETQYF.

The CDR3 sequence is CASSNPLLAGGKKGESDTQYF. The CDR3 DNA follows: TGTGCCAGTAGTAATCCCCTACTAGCGGGGGGGAAAAAAGGGGAATCAGATACGCAGTATTTT. V is TRBV19 and J is TRBJ2-3; 13 bases align to TRBD2. The CDR3 has 21 residues. CDR1 is LNHDA, CDR2 SQIVND, per germline (reference sequence). V was clipped by 4 bases and J by 4 bases; unmatched bases: 20.

This clone was counted once. The rearrangement joins TRBV6-1 to TRBJ1-5; 9 nucleotides match TRBD1. J gave up 4 bases and V 4 bases, and 8 bases lay outside the gene matches. This CDR3 is 16 amino acids long. Per germline, CDR1 MNHNS and CDR2 SASEGT. The CDR3 protein is CASSARTGAKNQPQHF. Here the CDR3 DNA reads TGTGCCAGCAGTGCCCGGACAGGGGCTAAAAATCAGCCCCAGCATTTT.

This clone has only one observation. This rearrangement joins TRBV7-9 to TRBJ2-7, with a possible D match to TRBD2 (5 bases). CDR3 length: 13 residues. Trimming took off 4 bases at V and 2 bases at J, with 9 bases between the two ends. Germline-derived CDR1 and CDR2 are SEHNR and FQNEAQ (reference sequence). The CDR3 region is CASSSSGTYEQYF. The CDR3 DNA follows: TGTGCCAGCAGCTCCTCGGGAACCTACGAGCAGTACTTC.

The chain combines TRBV5-1 with TRBJ1-1; D possibly corresponds to TRBD1 (6 bases). The CDR3 is 15 residues long. V lost 6 bases to trimming and J lost 2 bases, with 17 bases between them. Germline lookup yields CDR1 SGHRS and CDR2 YFSETQ. In DNA form, the CDR3 reads TGCGCCAGCATCCTCGAGGGGGGGCGCAACACTGAAGCTTTCTTT. Its protein is CASILEGGRNTEAFF. The complete variable domain, with remaining parts taken from reference TRBV5-1 and TRBJ1-1, reads KAGVTQTPRYLIKTRGQQVTLSCSPISGHRSVSWYQQTPGQGLQFLFEYFSETQRNKGNFPGRFSGRQFSNSRSEMNVSTLELGDSALYLCASILEGGRNTEAFFGQGTRLTVV.

The J gene is TRBJ2-3, the V gene TRBV27; 8 positions match TRBD2. The V gene's germline CDR1 is MNHEY and CDR2 SMNVEV (reference sequence). V lost 2 bases, J lost 0 bases, and 4 bases stayed unmatched. This CDR3 region has 16 residues. The CDR3 DNA sequence: TGTGCCAGCAGTTTAAGGCGGGGGGTTAGCACAGATACGCAGTATTTT. It encodes CASSLRRGVSTDTQYF.

This chain connects TRBV3-1 (or the pseudogene TRBV3-2) to TRBJ1-2, with 7 bases that match TRBD1. The CDR3 spans 15 residues. CDR1 is LGHDT, CDR2 YNNKEL, per germline (reference sequence). Trimming at V came to 3 bases and at J to 8 bases, leaving 12 bases not matched to a gene. The CDR3 nucleotides are TGTGCCAGCAGCCAGGCACAGGGGCCGCGGAACGGCTACACCTTC. Translating it yields CASSQAQGPRNGYTF.

The chain joins TRBV4-1 to TRBJ1-4, with D uncertain. This CDR3 region has 15 residues. Germline CDR1 MGHRA, CDR2 YSYEKL. The germline V and J ends were trimmed by 2 bases and 4 bases, with 11 bases remaining between them. The CDR3: CASSQFFFINEKLFF. The DNA for the CDR3 is TGCGCCAGCAGCCAATTCTTCTTCATTAATGAAAAACTGTTTTTT.

V is TRBV6-6 and J is TRBJ1-2; TRBD1 agrees at 9 bases. J lost 4 bases, V lost 7 bases, and 10 bases had no gene match. Per germline, CDR1 MNHNY and CDR2 SVGAGI (reference sequence). The CDR3 is 15 amino acids. The CDR3 DNA sequence: TGTGCCAGCAAAACAGGGGGCGCCCAGACCTATGGCTACACCTTC. It specifies CASKTGGAQTYGYTF.

The chain uses TRBV7-2 and TRBJ2-1; D is uncertain. The germline V gene has CDR1 SGHTA and CDR2 FQGNSA. V gave up 5 bases and J gave up 2 bases, with 16 bases separating them. This CDR3 has 16 residues. The CDR3, as DNA: TGTGCCAGCAGCCCCGACGGCAGGAGCCCCTACAATGAGCAGTTCTTC. Translation gives CASSPDGRSPYNEQFF. Using reference TRBV7-2 and TRBJ2-1 for the parts outside the CDR3, the full variable domain is GAGVSQSPSNKVTEKGKDVELRCDPISGHTALYWYRQSLGQGLEFLIYFQGNSAPDKSGLPSDRFSAERTGGSVSTLTIQRTQQEDSAVYLCASSPDGRSPYNEQFFGPGTRLTVL.

This chain uses TRBV6-5 with TRBJ2-5; D remains unclear. V lost 0 bases, J lost 4 bases, and 3 bases lay in between. Looked up from germline, CDR1 is MNHEY and CDR2 is SVGAGI. The CDR3 consists of 12 residues. The CDR3 region is CASSYSRETQYF. The CDR3 coding sequence is TGTGCCAGCAGTTACTCGAGAGAGACCCAGTACTTC.

V gene TRBV19 combines with J gene TRBJ2-5, with TRBD2 matching over 9 bases. This CDR3 region has 18 residues. Germline-derived CDR1 and CDR2 are LNHDA and SQIVND (reference sequence). Germline trimming cut 3 bases from V and 1 base from J; bases unmatched to any gene: 12. CDR3 loop: CASSIFAGGLGAQETQYF. The CDR3 DNA is TGTGCCAGTAGTATCTTCGCGGGGGGGCTAGGGGCCCAAGAGACCCAGTACTTC.

The table lists this clone with a few counts. The rearrangement links TRBV2 to TRBJ2-5; possible D gene TRBD2, 5 bases. Trimming cost V 6 bases and J 3 bases, with 14 bases left between them. Germline CDR1 SNHLY, CDR2 FYNNEI. The CDR3 runs to 14 residues. The CDR3 sequence is CASRAGLAEETQYF. The CDR3 DNA reads as TGTGCCAGCAGAGCCGGGCTAGCCGAAGAGACCCAGTACTTC.

The V and J genes are TRBV19 and TRBJ2-2; 7 nucleotides line up with TRBD1. The CDR3 totals 16 residues. After removal of 2 bases from V and 5 bases from J, the junction contained 8 bases not matched to a gene. CDR1 is LNHDA and CDR2 is SQIVND in the germline V gene (reference sequence). CDR3 residues: CASSINRGRETGELFF. The DNA of the CDR3 is TGTGCCAGTAGTATAAACAGGGGCAGGGAAACCGGGGAGCTGTTTTTT.

This chain connects TRBV6-1 to TRBJ2-7; 9 nucleotides agree with TRBD2. The J segment lost 3 bases and the V segment lost 3 bases, leaving 0 bases of the junction unmatched. The CDR3 sequence is 13 residues long. Germline V gene sequence: CDR1 MNHNS, CDR2 SASEGT. CDR3 coding DNA: TGTGCCAGCAGTGAGACTAGCGGCTACGAGCAGTACTTC. It translates to CASSETSGYEQYF.

The count of this clone is one. This chain links TRBV6-6 with TRBJ2-2, with D uncertain. Germline values: CDR1 MNHNY, CDR2 SVGAGI (reference sequence). V lost 5 bases and J 5 bases, leaving 12 bases between the germline ends. This CDR3 contains 14 residues. The CDR3 bases are TGTGCCAGCAGTCCCCTTATAGGGACCGGGGAGCTGTTTTTT. Protein sequence: CASSPLIGTGELFF.

The CDR3 region is CASSHRGQIPETQYF. CDR3 bases: TGTGCCAGCAGCCATCGCGGGCAAATCCCAGAGACCCAGTACTTC. The rearrangement joins TRBV14 to TRBJ2-5, with D maybe TRBD2 (5 bases). Per germline, CDR1 SGHDN and CDR2 FVKESK. This CDR3 region has 15 residues. V lost 3 bases and J lost 4, with 15 bases in between.

This chain connects TRBV19 to TRBJ2-7, with D possibly TRBD2 on 6 matching bases. CDR3 length: 14 residues. The ends were cut back, 6 bases at V and 5 bases at J, with 17 bases in the middle. The germline gives CDR1 LNHDA, CDR2 SQIVND (reference sequence). CDR3: CASRAGSVLDEQYF. The DNA for the CDR3 is TGTGCCAGTAGGGCCGGGAGCGTCTTAGACGAGCAGTACTTC.

The CDR3 nucleotides are TGTGCCAGCAGTTCGGGTCCGAACTATGGCTACACCTTC. Amino acid sequence: CASSSGPNYGYTF. The V and J genes are TRBV25-1 and TRBJ1-2, with D hard to call. V lost 5 bases to trimming and J lost 2 bases, with 9 bases between them. Germline V CDR1 and CDR2: MGHDK, SYGVNS. CDR3 length equals 13 residues.

The V call is TRBV6-5, the J call TRBJ1-4; D remains unclear. V gave up 5 bases and J gave up 5 bases, with 12 bases separating them. Germline V gives CDR1 MNHEY, CDR2 SVGAGI. This CDR3 is built from 14 residues. The CDR3 loop is CASSRSSRNEKLFF. The CDR3 DNA is TGTGCCAGCAGTCGTTCAAGTAGAAATGAAAAACTGTTTTTT.

The gene calls are TRBV6-2 or TRBV6-3 and TRBJ1-4, with D perhaps matching TRBD1 (5 bases). The germline gives CDR1 MNHEY, CDR2 SVGEGT. The CDR3 sequence is 15 residues long. Trimming cost V 6 bases and J 6 bases, with 17 bases left between them. The CDR3 DNA is TGTGCCAGCAGCCGACCAGGGACTTGGGATGAAAAACTGTTTTTT. Translating gives CASSRPGTWDEKLFF.

The rearrangement links TRBV7-9 to TRBJ1-1; D remains ambiguous. The germline V and J ends were trimmed by 5 bases and 12 bases, with 16 bases remaining between them. Germline CDR1 SEHNR, CDR2 FQNEAQ (reference sequence). The CDR3 length is 12 residues. For the CDR3, the DNA is TGTGCCAGCAGCCCACTTCTCATTTTGTCTTTCTTT. Amino acids: CASSPLLILSFF. Full variable domain (missing parts from reference TRBV7-9 and TRBJ1-1): DTGVSQNPRHKITKRGQNVTFRCDPISEHNRLYWYRQTLGQGPEFLTYFQNEAQLEKSRLLSDRFSAERPKGSFSTLEIQRTEQGDSAMYLCASSPLLILSFFGQGTRLTVV.

The gene calls are TRBV29-1 and TRBJ1-2; unclear D gene. V gave up 4 bases and J gave up 4 bases, with 10 bases separating them. Germline V gives CDR1 SQVTM, CDR2 ANQGSEA. The CDR3 loop spans 12 amino acids. The CDR3 spells CSVATASYGYTF. As DNA, the CDR3 is TGCAGCGTTGCAACCGCCTCCTATGGCTACACCTTC.

The V and J genes are TRBV19 and TRBJ1-2, with unresolved D. The CDR3 totals 13 residues. Trimming left V 5 bases short and J 4 bases short, with 11 bases between. The germline CDR1 and CDR2 sequences are LNHDA and SQIVND (reference sequence). CDR3 coding DNA: TGTGCCAGTAGTTCACAGCTCCGCTATGGCTACACCTTC. As protein: CASSSQLRYGYTF. Full variable domain (missing parts from reference TRBV19 and TRBJ1-2): DGGITQSPKYLFRKEGQNVTLSCEQNLNHDAMYWYRQDPGQGLRLIYYSQIVNDFQKGDIAEGYSVSREKKESFPLTVTSAQKNPTAFYLCASSSQLRYGYTFGSGTRLTVV.

This clone occurred a few times. J is TRBJ2-7 and V is TRBV18; D may be TRBD1 (6 bases). V was shortened by 6 bases and J by 3 bases, with 18 bases between the two germline ends. Per germline, CDR1 KGHSH and CDR2 LQKENI. The CDR3 totals 15 residues. CDR3 in DNA: TGTGCCAGCTCCCGAACGACAGGCGGCCTCTACGAGCAGTACTTC. It translates to CASSRTTGGLYEQYF. The full variable domain, in which reference TRBV18 and TRBJ2-7 provide the parts outside the CDR3, is NAGVMQNPRHLVRRRGQEARLRCSPMKGHSHVYWYRQLPEEGLKFMVYLQKENIIDESGMPKERFSAEFPKEGPSILRIQQVVRGDSAAYFCASSRTTGGLYEQYFGPGTRLTVT.